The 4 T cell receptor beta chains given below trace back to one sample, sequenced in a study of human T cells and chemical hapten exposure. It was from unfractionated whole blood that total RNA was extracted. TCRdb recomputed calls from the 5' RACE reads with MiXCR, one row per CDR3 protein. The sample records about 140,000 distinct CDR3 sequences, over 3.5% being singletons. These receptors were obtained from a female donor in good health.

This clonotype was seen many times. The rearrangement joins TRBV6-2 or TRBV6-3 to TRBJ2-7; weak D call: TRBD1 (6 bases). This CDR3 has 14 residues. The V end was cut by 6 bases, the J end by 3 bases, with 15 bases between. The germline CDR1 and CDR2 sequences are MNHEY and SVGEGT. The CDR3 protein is CASSHPGTYYEQYF. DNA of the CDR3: TGTGCCAGCAGCCATCCCGGGACATACTACGAGCAGTACTTC.

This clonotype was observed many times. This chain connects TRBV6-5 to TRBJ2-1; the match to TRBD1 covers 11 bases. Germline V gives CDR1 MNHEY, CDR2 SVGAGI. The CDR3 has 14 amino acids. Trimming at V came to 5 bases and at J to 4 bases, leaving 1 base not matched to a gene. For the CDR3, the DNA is TGTGCCAGCAGTCGGGACAGGGGGTACAATGAGCAGTTCTTC. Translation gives CASSRDRGYNEQFF.

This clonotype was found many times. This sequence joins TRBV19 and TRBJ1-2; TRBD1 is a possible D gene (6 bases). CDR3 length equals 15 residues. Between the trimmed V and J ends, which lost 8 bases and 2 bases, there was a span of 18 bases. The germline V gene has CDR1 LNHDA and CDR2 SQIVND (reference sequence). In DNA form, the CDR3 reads TGTGCCAGTGGTCCTACAGGGATTACCAACTATGGCTACACCTTC. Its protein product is CASGPTGITNYGYTF.

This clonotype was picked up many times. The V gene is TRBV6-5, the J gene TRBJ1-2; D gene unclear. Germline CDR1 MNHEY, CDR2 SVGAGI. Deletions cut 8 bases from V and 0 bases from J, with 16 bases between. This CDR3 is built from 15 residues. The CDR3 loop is CASFRSADSNYGYTF. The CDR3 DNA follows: TGTGCCAGCTTCCGATCGGCAGACTCTAACTATGGCTACACCTTC.